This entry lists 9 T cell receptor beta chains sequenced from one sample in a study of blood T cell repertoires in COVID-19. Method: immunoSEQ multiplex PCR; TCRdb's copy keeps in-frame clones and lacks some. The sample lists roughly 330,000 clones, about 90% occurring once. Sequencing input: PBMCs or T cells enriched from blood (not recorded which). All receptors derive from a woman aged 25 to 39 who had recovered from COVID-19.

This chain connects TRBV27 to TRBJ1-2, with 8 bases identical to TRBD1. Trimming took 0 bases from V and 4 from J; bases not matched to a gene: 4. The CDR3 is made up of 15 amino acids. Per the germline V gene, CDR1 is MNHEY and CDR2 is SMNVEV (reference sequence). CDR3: CASSLSPGGGYGYTF. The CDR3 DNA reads TGTGCCAGCAGTTTATCCCCAGGGGGCGGCTATGGCTACACCTTC.

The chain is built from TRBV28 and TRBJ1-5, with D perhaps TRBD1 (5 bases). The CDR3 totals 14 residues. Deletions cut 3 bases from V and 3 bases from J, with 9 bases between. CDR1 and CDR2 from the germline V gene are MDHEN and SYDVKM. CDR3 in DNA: TGTGCCAGCAGTTTCAGACAGTTCAATCAGCCCCAGCATTTT. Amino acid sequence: CASSFRQFNQPQHF.

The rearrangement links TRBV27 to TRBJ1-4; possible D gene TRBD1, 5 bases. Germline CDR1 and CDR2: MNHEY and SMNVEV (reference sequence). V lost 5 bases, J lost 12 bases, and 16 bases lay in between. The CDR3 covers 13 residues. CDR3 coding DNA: TGTGCCAGCAGTCCGTTTCGAGGGGAGGAACTGTTTTTT. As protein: CASSPFRGEELFF.

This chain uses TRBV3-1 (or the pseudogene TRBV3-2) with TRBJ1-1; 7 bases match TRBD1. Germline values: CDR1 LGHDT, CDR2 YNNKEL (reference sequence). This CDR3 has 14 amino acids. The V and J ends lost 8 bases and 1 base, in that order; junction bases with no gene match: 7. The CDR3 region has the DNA TGTGCCAGCCGAGGGGGCGGGCCGAACACTGAAGCTTTCTTT. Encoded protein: CASRGGGPNTEAFF.

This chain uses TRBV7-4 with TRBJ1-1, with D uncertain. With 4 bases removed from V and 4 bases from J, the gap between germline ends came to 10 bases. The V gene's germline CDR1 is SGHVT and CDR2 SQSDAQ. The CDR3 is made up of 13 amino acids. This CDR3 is CASSSIHGTEAFF. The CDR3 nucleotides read TGTGCCAGCAGCTCGATCCACGGCACTGAAGCTTTCTTT.

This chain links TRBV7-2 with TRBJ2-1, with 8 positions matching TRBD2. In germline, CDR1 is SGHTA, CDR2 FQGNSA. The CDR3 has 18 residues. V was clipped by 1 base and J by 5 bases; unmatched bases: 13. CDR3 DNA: TGTGCCAGCAGCTTAGTCGCCAGCGGGGGAGGTAAAGACAATGAGCAGTTCTTC. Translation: CASSLVASGGGKDNEQFF.

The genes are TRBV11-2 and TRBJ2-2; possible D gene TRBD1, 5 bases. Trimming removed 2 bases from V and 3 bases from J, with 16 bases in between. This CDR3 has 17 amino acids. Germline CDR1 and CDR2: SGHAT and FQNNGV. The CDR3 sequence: CASSLPSDSFDTGELFF. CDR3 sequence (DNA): TGTGCCAGCAGCTTACCCTCCGACAGTTTCGACACCGGGGAGCTGTTTTTT.

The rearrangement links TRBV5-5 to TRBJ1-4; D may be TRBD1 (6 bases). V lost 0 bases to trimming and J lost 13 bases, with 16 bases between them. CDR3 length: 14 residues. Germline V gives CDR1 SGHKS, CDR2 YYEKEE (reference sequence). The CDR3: CASSLAYRDPGLFF. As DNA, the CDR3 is TGTGCCAGCAGCTTGGCTTACAGGGACCCAGGACTGTTTTTT.

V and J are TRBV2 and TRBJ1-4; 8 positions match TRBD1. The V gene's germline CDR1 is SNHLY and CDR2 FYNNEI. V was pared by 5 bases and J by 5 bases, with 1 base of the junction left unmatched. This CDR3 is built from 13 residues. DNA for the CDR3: TGTGCCAGCAGTCGGACAGGGAATGAAAAACTGTTTTTT. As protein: CASSRTGNEKLFF.